This passage covers 24 T cell receptor beta chains from one sample sequenced in a study of human T cells and chemical hapten exposure (dated by TCRdb to the early 2020s). Receptor libraries were prepared by RACE. TCRdb records NextSeq 500 as the sequencer. The raw public data were reprocessed by TCRdb itself: fastp quality trimming at Q25, MiXCR clonotype calling, in-frame beta chains only. CDR3 protein duplicates are merged, each entry listing the most common genes and DNA. Recorded for this sample are some 90,000 distinct CDR3 sequences; approximately 11% of them occurred a single time. The leading ten clones occupy 0.8% to 1.2% of the sample. The time point label here, explained by the study, means: patch test 3, about 24 weeks after DPC sensitization. The label giving this sample's treatment or condition can be read as: therapeutic diphenylcyclopropenone sensitization with weekly scalp DPC. Sequenced here: whole blood, sampled in connection with sensitization to the hapten diphenylcyclopropenone (DPC). All receptors derive from a woman aged 25 to 45 with alopecia areata. Some clones in this sample may be carry-over from other donors' samples.

This clonotype was picked up many times. This sequence joins TRBV20-1 and TRBJ2-7; D may match TRBD1 or TRBD2 (6 bases each). Germline lookup yields CDR1 DFQATT and CDR2 SNEGSKA (reference sequence). V lost 5 bases and J lost 0, with 11 bases in between. The CDR3 is made up of 13 amino acids. CDR3 sequence (DNA): TGCAGTGCTCGCGGGACAAACTCCTACGAGCAGTACTTC. Its translation is CSARGTNSYEQYF.

The sample holds many counts of this clonotype. The genes are TRBV6-2 or TRBV6-3 and TRBJ1-1; a weak D match, TRBD1 (6 bases). The CDR3 is 14 residues long. CDR1 is MNHEY and CDR2 is SVGEGT in the germline V gene. Trimming shortened V by 2 bases and J by 4 bases, and 11 bases separated the two germline ends. CDR3 in amino acids: CASSYAGASTEAFF. DNA for the CDR3: TGTGCCAGCAGTTACGCGGGGGCTTCCACTGAAGCTTTCTTT.

This clonotype was observed many times. The chain uses TRBV29-1 and TRBJ2-3; a weak D match, TRBD2 (5 bases). Per germline, CDR1 SQVTM and CDR2 ANQGSEA. V was pared by 7 bases and J by 5 bases, with 16 bases between. The CDR3 contains 13 residues. The CDR3 DNA is TGCAGCGGTCGGCCCGGTGCGGGAGATACGCAGTATTTT. Translating gives CSGRPGAGDTQYF.

This clonotype appeared many times. This sequence joins TRBV5-1 and TRBJ2-3; D tentatively fits TRBD1 or TRBD2 (5 bases each). Trimming removed 4 bases from V and 3 bases from J, with 9 bases in between. The CDR3 covers 13 residues. The germline CDR1 and CDR2 sequences are SGHRS and YFSETQ. In DNA form, the CDR3 reads TGCGCCAGCAGCCAGGGACGGACAGATACGCAGTATTTT. Amino acid sequence: CASSQGRTDTQYF.

This clonotype was counted at least ten times. The chain has TRBV28 and TRBJ2-7; D is uncertain. The CDR3 runs 12 residues. Between the trimmed V and J ends, which lost 3 bases and 2 bases, there was a span of 5 bases. Germline assignment: CDR1 MDHEN and CDR2 SYDVKM. The CDR3 DNA reads TGTGCCAGCAGTTTTGGCACCTACGAGCAGTACTTC. Amino acids: CASSFGTYEQYF.

This clonotype was recorded a few times. The rearrangement uses TRBV29-1 and TRBJ2-7, with TRBD2 as a possible D gene (5 bases). V lost 1 base and J lost 7, with 8 bases in between. The CDR3 loop spans 11 amino acids. CDR1 is SQVTM, CDR2 ANQGSEA, per germline. Written as DNA, the CDR3 is TGCAGCGTTGAAGCAACGGGGGAGCAGTACGTC. This gives the protein CSVEATGEQYV.

The gene calls are TRBV11-1 and TRBJ2-3; perhaps TRBD2 as D (6 bases). V was pared by 5 bases and J by 4 bases, with 22 bases between. Germline V gene sequence: CDR1 SGHAT, CDR2 FQDESV (reference sequence). The length of the CDR3 is 17 residues. CDR3 bases: TGTGCCAGCAGCCCACATCTAGGGACTCTCATTCCAGATACGCAGTATTTT. Protein sequence: CASSPHLGTLIPDTQYF. Drawing the rest from reference TRBV11-1 and TRBJ2-3, the complete variable domain is EAEVAQSPRYKITEKSQAVAFWCDPISGHATLYWYRQILGQGPELLVQFQDESVVDDSQLPKDRFSAERLKGVDSTLKIQPAELGDSAMYLCASSPHLGTLIPDTQYFGPGTRLTVL.

This clonotype came up many times. The rearrangement joins TRBV3-1 to TRBJ1-1; D is unresolved. CDR3 length: 15 residues. Germline loops: CDR1 LGHDT, CDR2 YNNKEL (reference sequence). V dropped 1 base and J dropped 4 bases, with 13 bases sitting between them. CDR3 sequence (DNA): TGTGCCAGCAGCCAAGGGCCGGGGTGGAGCACTGAAGCTTTCTTT. Its protein is CASSQGPGWSTEAFF.

This clonotype was counted at least ten times. The gene calls are TRBV11-2 and TRBJ2-3; perhaps D is TRBD1 or TRBD2 (5 bases each). Germline CDR1 is SGHAT and CDR2 is FQNNGV. The CDR3 has 13 amino acids. V was trimmed by 8 bases and J by 6 bases, leaving 15 bases between them. CDR3 residues: CASGFQRGDTQYF. DNA of the CDR3: TGTGCCAGCGGTTTCCAGAGGGGCGATACGCAGTATTTT.

This clonotype was counted many times. This chain connects TRBV20-1 to TRBJ2-7; no reliable D call. Germline CDR1 DFQATT, CDR2 SNEGSKA (reference sequence). The CDR3 loop spans 14 amino acids. Trimming cost V 3 bases and J 4 bases, with 16 bases left between them. The CDR3 is CSARIDGSVYEQYF. CDR3 bases: TGCAGTGCTAGGATAGACGGGTCGGTATACGAGCAGTACTTC.

This clonotype was seen only a few times. This rearrangement joins TRBV20-1 to TRBJ1-5; the match to TRBD1 covers 7 bases. After removal of 4 bases from V and 0 bases from J, the junction contained 9 bases not matched to a gene. CDR1 is DFQATT and CDR2 is SNEGSKA in the germline V gene (reference sequence). This CDR3 region has 16 residues. Here the CDR3 DNA reads TGCAGTGCTAAAGAAGAGCAGGGGGATAGCAATCAGCCCCAGCATTTT. Its translation is CSAKEEQGDSNQPQHF.

This clonotype was observed at least ten times. The gene calls are TRBV11-2 and TRBJ2-7; D gene unclear. The CDR3 totals 12 residues. The ends were cut back, 4 bases at V and 10 bases at J, with 14 bases in the middle. Germline values: CDR1 SGHAT, CDR2 FQNNGV. CDR3 sequence reads: CASSSDNQGQYF. The CDR3 region has the DNA TGTGCCAGCAGCTCGGATAACCAAGGACAGTACTTC.

The rearrangement joins TRBV20-1 to TRBJ1-1; D is ambiguous. The CDR3 runs 14 residues. Trimming shortened V by 1 base and J by 1 base, and 10 bases separated the two germline ends. The V gene's germline CDR1 is DFQATT and CDR2 SNEGSKA (reference sequence). The CDR3 spells CSARVADRNTEAFF. CDR3 bases: TGCAGTGCTAGAGTAGCAGACCGGAACACTGAAGCTTTCTTT.

The chain carries TRBV18 and TRBJ2-7; 10 bases agree with TRBD2. This CDR3 has 15 residues. Trimming cost V 3 bases and J 3 bases; bases outside gene matches: 5. Germline CDR1 is KGHSH and CDR2 is LQKENI. Written as DNA, the CDR3 is TGTGCCAGCTCACCCTTAGCGGGGGGCAACTACGAGCAGTACGTC. Translating it yields CASSPLAGGNYEQYV.

The chain carries TRBV28 and TRBJ2-3, with 11 bases matching TRBD2. After removal of 6 bases from V and 2 bases from J, the junction contained 1 base not matched to a gene. Germline loops: CDR1 MDHEN, CDR2 SYDVKM. This CDR3 comprises 14 residues. The CDR3 sequence is CASRTSGDTDTQYF. The DNA of the CDR3 is TGTGCCAGCAGGACTAGCGGGGACACAGATACGCAGTATTTT.

The genes are TRBV9 and TRBJ1-1; 9 nucleotides match TRBD1. V dropped 4 bases and J dropped 5; count of bases not matched to a gene: 6. Per the germline V gene, CDR1 is SGDLS and CDR2 is YYNGEE. This CDR3 region has 14 residues. CDR3 DNA: TGTGCCAGCAGCACCATGACAGGGGGAACTGAAGCTTTCTTT. It specifies CASSTMTGGTEAFF.

This clonotype was detected many times. CDR3 nucleotides: TGTGCCAGCAGTTCGACGGACAGAAAGTATGGCTACACCTTC. Translated, it gives CASSSTDRKYGYTF. This chain links TRBV6-2 or TRBV6-3 with TRBJ1-2; D possibly corresponds to TRBD1 (6 bases). This CDR3 is 14 amino acids long. Germline V lookup: CDR1 MNHEY, CDR2 SVGEGT. V was clipped by 4 bases and J by 5 bases, with 14 bases between them.

This clonotype was observed many times. This chain links TRBV20-1 with TRBJ2-3; 10 bases agree with TRBD2. Germline CDR1 reads DFQATT; CDR2 reads SNEGSKA (reference sequence). The CDR3 is 16 amino acids. V shed 6 bases and J 2 bases; nucleotides not matched to a gene: 11. CDR3 loop: CSAYSVSGGSTDTQYF. The CDR3 DNA follows: TGCAGTGCCTACTCCGTTAGCGGGGGGTCCACAGATACGCAGTATTTT.

This clonotype has a count of ten or more. The rearrangement uses TRBV20-1 and TRBJ2-3, with 10 bases fitting TRBD2. Germline assignment: CDR1 DFQATT and CDR2 SNEGSKA (reference sequence). J lost 4 bases, V lost 3 bases, and 4 bases had no gene match. CDR3 length: 14 amino acids. The CDR3 nucleotides are TGCAGTGCTAGTTCTAGCGGGGGAGCAGATACGCAGTATTTT. This codes for CSASSSGGADTQYF.

The gene calls are TRBV2 and TRBJ1-5, with no clear D. Germline CDR1 is SNHLY and CDR2 is FYNNEI. This CDR3 comprises 13 residues. V lost 3 bases, J lost 7 bases, and 10 bases lay in between. CDR3 protein: CASSDGVEQPQHF. CDR3 nucleotide sequence: TGTGCCAGCAGTGACGGGGTCGAACAGCCCCAGCATTTT.

This clonotype was seen a handful of times. The chain joins TRBV18 to TRBJ2-1; 7 bases fit TRBD2. After removal of 3 bases from V and 3 bases from J, the junction contained 11 bases not matched to a gene. Per germline, CDR1 KGHSH and CDR2 LQKENI. The CDR3 runs to 17 residues. CDR3 DNA: TGTGCCAGCTCACCTTTCGAGGCGGGGGTTTTCTACAATGAGCAGTTCTTC. Residues: CASSPFEAGVFYNEQFF.

This chain connects TRBV29-1 to TRBJ2-7, with 9 bases matching TRBD2. In germline, CDR1 is SQVTM, CDR2 ANQGSEA. This CDR3 comprises 12 residues. Unmatched junction bases numbered 7, after V lost 6 bases and J lost 7 bases. The DNA of the CDR3 is TGCAGCGTGACGATAGCGGGGGTTGAGCAGTACGTC. Its protein is CSVTIAGVEQYV.

This clonotype was recorded a few times. The chain couples TRBV10-1 to TRBJ2-3; TRBD1 might be the D (7 bases). CDR1 WNHNN and CDR2 SYGVQD come from the germline V gene (reference sequence). The CDR3 runs to 16 residues. V was shortened by 6 bases and J by 2 bases, with 18 bases between the two germline ends. This CDR3 is CASSTAAGGSTDTQYF. CDR3 nucleotide sequence: TGCGCCAGCAGCACCGCAGCAGGGGGGTCCACAGATACGCAGTATTTT.

In its sample, this clonotype was seen many times. The chain recombines TRBV6-4 with TRBJ2-2, with 11 bases aligning to TRBD1. From germline, CDR1 is MRHNA and CDR2 SNTAGT. The CDR3 extends over 15 amino acids. J was trimmed by 7 bases and V by 2 bases; bases with no gene match: 3. The CDR3 reads CASSDGQGAGGELFF. CDR3 bases: TGTGCCAGCAGTGACGGACAGGGGGCCGGCGGGGAGCTGTTTTTT.